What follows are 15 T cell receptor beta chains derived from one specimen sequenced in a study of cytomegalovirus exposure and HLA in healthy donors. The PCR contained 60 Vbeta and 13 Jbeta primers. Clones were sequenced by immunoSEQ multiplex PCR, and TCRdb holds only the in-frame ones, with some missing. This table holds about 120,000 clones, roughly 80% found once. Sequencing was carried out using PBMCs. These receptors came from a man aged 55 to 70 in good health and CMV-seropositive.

DNA of the CDR3: TGTGCCAGCAGTGAACAGTCCTTTTATGGCTACACCTTC. Residues: CASSEQSFYGYTF. The chain is built from TRBV6-1 and TRBJ1-2; the D is unclear. V dropped 2 bases and J dropped 5 bases, with 9 bases sitting between them. Germline CDR1 reads MNHNS; CDR2 reads SASEGT. The CDR3 consists of 13 residues.

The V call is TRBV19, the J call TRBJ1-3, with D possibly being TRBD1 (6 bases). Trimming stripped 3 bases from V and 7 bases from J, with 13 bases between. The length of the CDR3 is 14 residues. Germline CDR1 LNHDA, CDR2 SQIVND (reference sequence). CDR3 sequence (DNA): TGTGCCAGTAGTATCCTCAACCAGGGGAACACCATATATTTT. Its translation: CASSILNQGNTIYF.

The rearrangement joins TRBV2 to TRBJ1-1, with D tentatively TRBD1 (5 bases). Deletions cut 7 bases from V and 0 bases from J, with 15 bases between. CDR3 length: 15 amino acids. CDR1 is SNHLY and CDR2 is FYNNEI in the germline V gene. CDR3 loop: CASTPGRALNTEAFF. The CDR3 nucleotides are TGTGCCAGCACCCCCGGCAGGGCCCTGAACACTGAAGCTTTCTTT.

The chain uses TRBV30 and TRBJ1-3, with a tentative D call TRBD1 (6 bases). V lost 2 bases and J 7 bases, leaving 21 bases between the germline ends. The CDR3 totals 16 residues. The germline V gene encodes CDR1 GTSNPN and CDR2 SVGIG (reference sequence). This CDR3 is CAWSQGLTSRGNTIYF. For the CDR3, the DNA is TGTGCCTGGAGTCAGGGCCTCACCTCAAGGGGGAACACCATATATTTT.

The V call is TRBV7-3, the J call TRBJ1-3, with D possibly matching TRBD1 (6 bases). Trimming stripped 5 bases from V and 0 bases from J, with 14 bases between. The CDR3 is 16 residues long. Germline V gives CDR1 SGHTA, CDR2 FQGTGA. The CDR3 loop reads CASSTSDRSSGNTIYF. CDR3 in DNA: TGTGCCAGCAGCACGAGCGACAGGAGCTCTGGAAACACCATATATTTT. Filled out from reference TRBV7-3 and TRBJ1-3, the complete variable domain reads GAGVSQTPSNKVTEKGKYVELRCDPISGHTALYWYRQSLGQGPEFLIYFQGTGAADDSGLPNDRFFAVRPEGSVSTLKIQRTERGDSAVYLCASSTSDRSSGNTIYFGEGSWLTVV.

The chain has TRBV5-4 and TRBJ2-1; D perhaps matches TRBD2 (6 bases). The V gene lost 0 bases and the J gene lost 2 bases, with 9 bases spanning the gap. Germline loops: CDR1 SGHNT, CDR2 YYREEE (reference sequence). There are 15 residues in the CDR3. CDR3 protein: CASSLGGATYNEQFF. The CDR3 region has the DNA TGTGCCAGCAGCTTGGGCGGGGCCACCTACAATGAGCAGTTCTTC.

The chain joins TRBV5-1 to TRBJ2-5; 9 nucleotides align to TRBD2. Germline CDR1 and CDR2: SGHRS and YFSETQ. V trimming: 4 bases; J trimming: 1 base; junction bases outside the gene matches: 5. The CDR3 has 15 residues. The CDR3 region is CASSVAGAGQETQYF. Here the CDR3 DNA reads TGCGCCAGCAGCGTAGCGGGGGCGGGCCAAGAGACCCAGTACTTC. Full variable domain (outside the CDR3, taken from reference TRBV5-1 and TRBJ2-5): KAGVTQTPRYLIKTRGQQVTLSCSPISGHRSVSWYQQTPGQGLQFLFEYFSETQRNKGNFPGRFSGRQFSNSRSEMNVSTLELGDSALYLCASSVAGAGQETQYFGPGTRLLVL.

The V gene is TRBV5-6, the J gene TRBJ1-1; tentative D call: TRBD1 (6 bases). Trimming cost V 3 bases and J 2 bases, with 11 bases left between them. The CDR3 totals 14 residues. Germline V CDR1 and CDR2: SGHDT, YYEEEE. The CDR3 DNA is TGTGCCAGCAGCTATGGACAGAAAAACACTGAAGCTTTCTTT. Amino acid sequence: CASSYGQKNTEAFF. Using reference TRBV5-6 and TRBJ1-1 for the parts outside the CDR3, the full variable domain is DAGVTQSPTHLIKTRGQQVTLRCSPKSGHDTVSWYQQALGQGPQFIFQYYEEEERQRGNFPDRFSGHQFPNYSSELNVNALLLGDSALYLCASSYGQKNTEAFFGQGTRLTVV.

The CDR3 loop is CASTLSGSEGNIQYF. The CDR3 nucleotides read TGCGCCAGCACCCTTAGCGGGAGCGAGGGGAACATTCAGTACTTC. The chain combines TRBV5-1 with TRBJ2-4; 9 bases are a match to TRBD2. Germline lookup yields CDR1 SGHRS and CDR2 YFSETQ. The V segment lost 6 bases and the J segment 7 bases; nucleotides outside the gene matches: 11. The CDR3 contains 15 residues.

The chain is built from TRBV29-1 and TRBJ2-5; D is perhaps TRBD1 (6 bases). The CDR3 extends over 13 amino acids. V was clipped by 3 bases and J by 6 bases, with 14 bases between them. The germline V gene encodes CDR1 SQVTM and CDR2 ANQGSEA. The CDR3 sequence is CSVEVIQGQTQYF. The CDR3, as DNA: TGCAGCGTTGAGGTCATACAGGGTCAGACCCAGTACTTC.

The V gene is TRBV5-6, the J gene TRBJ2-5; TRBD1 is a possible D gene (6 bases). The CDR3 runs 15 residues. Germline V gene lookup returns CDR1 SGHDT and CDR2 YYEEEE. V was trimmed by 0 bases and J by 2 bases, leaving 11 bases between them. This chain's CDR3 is CASSLATGWQETQYF. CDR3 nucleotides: TGTGCCAGCAGCTTGGCAACAGGGTGGCAAGAGACCCAGTACTTC.

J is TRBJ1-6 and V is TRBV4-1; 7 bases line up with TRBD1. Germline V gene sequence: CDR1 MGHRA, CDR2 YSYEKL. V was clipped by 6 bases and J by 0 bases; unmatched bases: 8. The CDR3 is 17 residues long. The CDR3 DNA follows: TGCGCCAGCAGGAAGGGGACAGTAAGCTCCTATAATTCACCCCTCCACTTT. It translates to CASRKGTVSSYNSPLHF.

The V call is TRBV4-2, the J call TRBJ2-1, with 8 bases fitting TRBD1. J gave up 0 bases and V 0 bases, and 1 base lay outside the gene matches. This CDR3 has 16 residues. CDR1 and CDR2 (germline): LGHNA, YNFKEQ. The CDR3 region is CASSQEGQASYNEQFF. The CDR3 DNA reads TGTGCCAGCAGCCAAGAGGGACAGGCCTCCTACAATGAGCAGTTCTTC.

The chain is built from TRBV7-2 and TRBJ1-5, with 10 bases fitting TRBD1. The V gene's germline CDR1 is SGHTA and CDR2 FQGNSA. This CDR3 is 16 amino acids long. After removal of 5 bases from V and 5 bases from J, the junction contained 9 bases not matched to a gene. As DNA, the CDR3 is TGTGCCAGCAGCCTACGAGGACAGGGGGTTCATCAGCCCCAGCATTTT. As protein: CASSLRGQGVHQPQHF.

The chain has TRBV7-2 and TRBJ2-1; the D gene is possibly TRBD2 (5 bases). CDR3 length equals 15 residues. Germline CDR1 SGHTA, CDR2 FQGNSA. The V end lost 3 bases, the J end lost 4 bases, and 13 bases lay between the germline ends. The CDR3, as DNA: TGTGCCAGCAGCTTTTTGACGGGGTTTTACAATGAGCAGTTCTTC. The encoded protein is CASSFLTGFYNEQFF. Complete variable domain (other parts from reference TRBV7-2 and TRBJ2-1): GAGVSQSPSNKVTEKGKDVELRCDPISGHTALYWYRQSLGQGLEFLIYFQGNSAPDKSGLPSDRFSAERTGGSVSTLTIQRTQQEDSAVYLCASSFLTGFYNEQFFGPGTRLTVL.